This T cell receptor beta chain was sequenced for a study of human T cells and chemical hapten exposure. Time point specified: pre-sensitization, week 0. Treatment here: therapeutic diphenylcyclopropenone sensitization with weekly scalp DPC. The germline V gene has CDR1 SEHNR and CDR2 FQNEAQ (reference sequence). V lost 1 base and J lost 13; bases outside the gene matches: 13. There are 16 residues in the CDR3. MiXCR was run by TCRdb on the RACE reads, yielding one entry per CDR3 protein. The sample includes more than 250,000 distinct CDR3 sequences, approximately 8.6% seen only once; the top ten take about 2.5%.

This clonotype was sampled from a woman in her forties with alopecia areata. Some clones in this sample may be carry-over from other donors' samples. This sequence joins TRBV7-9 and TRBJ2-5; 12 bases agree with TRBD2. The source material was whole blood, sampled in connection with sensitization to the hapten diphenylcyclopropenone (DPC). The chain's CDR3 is CASSLGSAGGLAGMYF. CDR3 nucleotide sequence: TGTGCCAGCAGCTTAGGATCGGCGGGCGGACTAGCGGGAATGTACTTC. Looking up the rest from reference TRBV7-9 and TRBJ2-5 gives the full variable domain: DTGVSQNPRHKITKRGQNVTFRCDPISEHNRLYWYRQTLGQGPEFLTYFQNEAQLEKSRLLSDRFSAERPKGSFSTLEIQRTEQGDSAMYLCASSLGSAGGLAGMYFGPGTRLLVL.